Listed below are T cell receptor beta chains from one sample, sequenced in a study of cytomegalovirus exposure and HLA in healthy donors. Repertoires were generated with immunoSEQ multiplex PCR, while TCRdb's copy carries only in-frame clones and drops some. The sample consists of 100,000 to 150,000 clones, around 77% of them appearing once. The sample comprised PBMCs. These receptors all stem from a man between 45 and 60 years old in good health and CMV-seropositive. CDR3s include the opening cysteine and the closing phenylalanine or tryptophan. D genes are given only for firm matches. Only part of the rows carry a size: once, few, many, or a class if the clone is expanded.

TRBD1	.	TRBV7-9	TRBJ1-2	TGTGCCAGCAGCTTAGGCGGACAGGGGGGATATGGCTACACCTTC	CASSLGGQGGYGYTF
TRBD1	.	TRBV11-2	TRBJ1-2	TGTGCCAGCAGCCACATACTAAAAGAGACAGGGGAAAAGGACTATGGCTACACTTTC	CASSHILKETGEKDYGYTF
.	.	TRBV10-2	TRBJ2-7	TGCGCCAGCAGTGATCAGGGTGGAAGGTCCTACGAGCAGTACTTC	CASSDQGGRSYEQYF
.	.	TRBV27	TRBJ1-6	TGTGCCAGCAGTTTAGAGGGGGAACCCTATAATTCACCCCTCCACTTT	CASSLEGEPYNSPLHF
.	once	TRBV2	TRBJ2-7	TGTGCCAGCAGTGAAGACCTAGGGGCCTACGAGCAGTACTTC	CASSEDLGAYEQYF
.	.	TRBV12-5	TRBJ1-5	TGTGCTAGTGGTTTGCTTACCGGGGGGGGCAATCAGCCCCAGCATTTT	CASGLLTGGGNQPQHF
.	few	TRBV10-1	TRBJ2-7	TGCGCCAGCAGTGAGTCTAGGACTACCTACGAGCAGTACTTC	CASSESRTTYEQYF
.	.	TRBV29-1	TRBJ1-2	TGCAGCGTTGAGGAACAGGACTATGGCTACACCTTC	CSVEEQDYGYTF
.	.	TRBV11-3	TRBJ1-1	TGTGCCAGCAGCTTAGAACAGAACACTGAAGCTTTCTTT	CASSLEQNTEAFF
.	once	TRBV12-2	TRBJ2-5	TGTGCAAGTCGCTTAATCGGCCCCCTAGCGGAGACTAAAGAGACCCAGTACTTC	CASRLIGPLAETKETQYF